These 26 T cell receptor beta chains came from one sample sequenced in a study of regulatory T cells in long-lasting Graves disease. This sample's time point: newly diagnosed GD, antithyroid drugs for less than 3 months. There was RNA extracted from PBMCs, and the TCR library was made from it. For TCR beta, libraries came from iRepertoire HTBI primers and Arm-PCR of CDR3 regions. TCRdb fed the multiplex PCR reads into MiXCR, producing one record per CDR3 protein. The sample has hundreds of thousands of distinct CDR3 sequences, approximately 15% seen once. These data also featured in a second study, about T cells in Graves' hyperthyroidism and ophthalmopathy.

The sample here was peripheral blood mononuclear cells (PBMCs), taken at new diagnosis, from a patient treated with antithyroid drugs. The source of these receptors is a woman in her 30s with Graves disease.

This clonotype has at least ten counts. The chain couples TRBV19 to TRBJ1-5; D uncertain. The CDR3 has 15 residues. V was pared by 5 bases and J by 0 bases, with 11 bases between. From germline, CDR1 is LNHDA and CDR2 SQIVND (reference sequence). CDR3 protein: CASSGLLYSNQPQHF. The CDR3 region has the DNA TGTGCCAGTAGTGGTCTCCTTTATAGCAATCAGCCCCAGCATTTT.

This clonotype was seen at least ten times. This chain's CDR3 is CATSESSYNEQFF. The CDR3 DNA sequence: TGTGCCACCAGCGAGAGCTCCTACAATGAGCAGTTCTTC. This chain joins TRBV24-1 and TRBJ2-1; D unresolved. Trimming took 7 bases from V and 0 from J, leaving 6 bases between them. CDR1 is KGHDR and CDR2 is SFDVKD in the germline V gene. The CDR3 consists of 13 residues.

The chain carries TRBV5-5 and TRBJ2-7, with unresolved D. Deletions cut 2 bases from V and 0 bases from J, with 9 bases between. Germline V gives CDR1 SGHKS, CDR2 YYEKEE (reference sequence). The CDR3 runs 14 residues. The CDR3: CASSFRPSSYEQYF. The CDR3 nucleotides read TGTGCCAGCAGCTTTCGGCCTAGCTCCTACGAGCAGTACTTC.

This clonotype was observed at least ten times. The chain couples TRBV20-1 to TRBJ1-1, with no clear D. Per the germline V gene, CDR1 is DFQATT and CDR2 is SNEGSKA (reference sequence). Deletions cut 1 base from V and 1 base from J, with 7 bases between. This CDR3 is 13 amino acids long. Here the CDR3 DNA reads TGCAGTGCTAGAGGACCTGCGAACACTGAAGCTTTCTTT. It codes for CSARGPANTEAFF.

This clonotype showed up just a few times. The rearrangement uses TRBV25-1 and TRBJ1-5; 7 bases align to TRBD1. Losses at the gene ends were 2 bases for V and 5 bases for J; bases not matched to a gene: 3. CDR1 is MGHDK and CDR2 is SYGVNS in the germline V gene. The CDR3 has 14 amino acids. The CDR3: CASSETGVYQPQHF. CDR3 bases: TGTGCCAGCAGTGAAACAGGGGTTTATCAGCCCCAGCATTTT. Supplemented by reference TRBV25-1 and TRBJ1-5, the full variable domain reads EADIYQTPRYLVIGTGKKITLECSQTMGHDKMYWYQQDPGMELHLIHYSYGVNSTEKGDLSSESTVSRIRTEHFPLTLESARPSHTSQYLCASSETGVYQPQHFGDGTRLSIL.

Concerning this clonotype: This may come from a read error, since a much larger clone is one base off. V usage is TRBV28 and J usage is TRBJ2-1; tentative D call: TRBD2 (5 bases). The CDR3 covers 15 residues. Germline values: CDR1 MDHEN, CDR2 SYDVKM. This CDR3 reads CASRPRVYLYNERFF. DNA of the CDR3: TGTGCCAGCAGACCGCGGGTCTACCTCTACAATGAGCGGTTCTTC. The entire variable domain, with the rest obtained from reference TRBV28 and TRBJ2-1, is as follows: DVKVTQSSRYLVKRTGEKVFLECVQDMDHENMFWYRQDPGLGLRLIYFSYDVKMKEKGDIPEGYSVSREKKERFSLILESASTNQTSMYLCASRPRVYLYNERFFGPGTRLTVL.

This chain joins TRBV14 and TRBJ1-2; D uncertain. CDR1 and CDR2 (germline): SGHDN, FVKESK. Trimming removed 4 bases from V and 3 bases from J, with 12 bases in between. This CDR3 region has 14 residues. As DNA, the CDR3 is TGTGCCAGCAGCCGCGCTTTGGGTGACTATGGCTACACCTTC. Protein product: CASSRALGDYGYTF.

In this sample, this clonotype turned up many times. This chain uses TRBV7-3 with TRBJ2-3, with 7 bases identical to TRBD1. V gave up 5 bases and J gave up 4 bases; unmatched junction bases: 9. The CDR3 is 15 amino acids. In germline, CDR1 is SGHTA, CDR2 FQGTGA. The CDR3 sequence: CASSRRQGPADTQYF. Written as DNA, the CDR3 is TGTGCCAGCAGCCGGAGACAGGGACCAGCAGATACGCAGTATTTT.

This clonotype was counted at least ten times. J is TRBJ2-5 and V is TRBV7-9; 7 bases are a match to TRBD2. The J segment lost 2 bases and the V segment lost 10 bases, leaving 16 bases of the junction unmatched. The germline V gene encodes CDR1 SEHNR and CDR2 FQNEAQ (reference sequence). CDR3 length: 16 amino acids. The CDR3 DNA reads TGTGCCACCTCTCAAGGGATCGGGGGGTCACAAGAGACCCAGTACTTC. As protein: CATSQGIGGSQETQYF. The complete variable domain, with remaining parts taken from reference TRBV7-9 and TRBJ2-5, reads DTGVSQNPRHKITKRGQNVTFRCDPISEHNRLYWYRQTLGQGPEFLTYFQNEAQLEKSRLLSDRFSAERPKGSFSTLEIQRTEQGDSAMYLCATSQGIGGSQETQYFGPGTRLLVL.

This clonotype has more than one count but fewer than ten. The rearrangement joins TRBV6-1 to TRBJ1-3; 7 nucleotides line up with TRBD1. This CDR3 contains 14 residues. Germline values: CDR1 MNHNS, CDR2 SASEGT. V gave up 6 bases and J gave up 0 bases; unmatched junction bases: 2. The CDR3 DNA is TGTGCCAGCAGGACAGGGTTCTCTGGAAACACCATATATTTT. Encoded protein: CASRTGFSGNTIYF.

This clonotype was recorded at least ten times. This chain links TRBV18 with TRBJ2-1; D uncertain. Germline loops: CDR1 KGHSH, CDR2 LQKENI. The CDR3 has 13 amino acids. Trimming cost V 2 bases and J 5 bases, with 7 bases left between them. The CDR3 nucleotides are TGTGCCAGCTCACCAACCCCTAACAATGAGCAGTTCTTC. Translating gives CASSPTPNNEQFF.

This clonotype was observed at least ten times. V gene TRBV7-9 combines with J gene TRBJ2-7, with D unresolved. V lost 1 base and J 2 bases, leaving 9 bases between the germline ends. The CDR3 covers 14 residues. Looked up from germline, CDR1 is SEHNR and CDR2 is FQNEAQ (reference sequence). DNA for the CDR3: TGTGCCAGCAGCTTAGATACTCTAACCTACGAGCAGTACTTC. It is translated as CASSLDTLTYEQYF.

The chain employs TRBV20-1 and TRBJ2-7, with 8 bases identical to TRBD2. CDR1 is DFQATT, CDR2 SNEGSKA, per germline (reference sequence). The CDR3 length is 14 residues. The junction had 8 bases not matched to a gene; V was cut back by 4 bases and J by 3 bases. CDR3 nucleotides: TGCAGTGCTACCGGTCGGACTAGCTACTACGAGCAGTACTTC. Translated: CSATGRTSYYEQYF.

This clonotype was recorded a few times. The chain employs TRBV5-1 and TRBJ1-4, with D unclear. Germline V gene sequence: CDR1 SGHRS, CDR2 YFSETQ. This CDR3 region has 15 residues. The germline V and J ends were trimmed by 0 bases and 0 bases, with 6 bases remaining between them. CDR3 DNA: TGCGCCAGCAGCTTGGCTTTTTCAACTAATGAAAAACTGTTTTTT. Encoded protein: CASSLAFSTNEKLFF.

The table lists this clonotype with many counts. This CDR3 reads CAWSSGLTPIYEQYF. In DNA, the CDR3 is TGTGCCTGGAGTTCAGGGCTAACCCCTATCTACGAGCAGTACTTC. The chain recombines TRBV30 with TRBJ2-7; D possibly corresponds to TRBD1 (5 bases). CDR3 length: 15 amino acids. Germline assignment: CDR1 GTSNPN and CDR2 SVGIG (reference sequence). Trimming cost V 2 bases and J 3 bases, with 17 bases left between them.

This clonotype appeared a few times. The V gene is TRBV5-1, the J gene TRBJ1-6, with D uncertain. The CDR3 is 17 residues long. Deletions cut 0 bases from V and 0 bases from J, with 10 bases between. Germline values: CDR1 SGHRS, CDR2 YFSETQ. DNA of the CDR3: TGCGCCAGCAGCTTGGACGGAACTAGCTCCTATAATTCACCCCTCCACTTT. Its translation is CASSLDGTSSYNSPLHF.

This clonotype was seen ten or more times. The J gene is TRBJ2-5, the V gene TRBV12-3 or TRBV12-4, with 8 bases that match TRBD1. The CDR3 runs 15 residues. The V gene end was trimmed by 5 bases and the J gene end by 5 bases; junction bases not matched to a gene: 10. The CDR3 DNA reads TGTGCCAGCAGTCCCCCAGGGGGCGTAAGGGAGACCCAGTACTTC. Translated: CASSPPGGVRETQYF.

This clonotype has more than one count but fewer than ten. The V and J genes are TRBV6-1 and TRBJ2-3; 8 nucleotides align to TRBD2. With V trimmed by 7 bases and J by 4 bases, 7 bases remained unmatched. In germline, CDR1 is MNHNS, CDR2 SASEGT. This CDR3 comprises 14 residues. This chain's CDR3 is CASTRGGIPDTQYF. As DNA, the CDR3 is TGTGCCAGCACACGGGGGGGGATCCCAGATACGCAGTATTTT.

The table lists this clonotype with a few counts. J is TRBJ2-2 and V is TRBV7-3, with D unclear. Germline assignment: CDR1 SGHTA and CDR2 FQGTGA. This CDR3 contains 13 residues. With 5 bases removed from V and 6 bases from J, the gap between germline ends came to 10 bases. The CDR3 DNA reads as TGTGCCAGCAGCCAGGACGTATCCGGGGAGCTGTTTTTT. Amino acids: CASSQDVSGELFF.

This clonotype was detected ten times or more. The V gene is TRBV5-1, the J gene TRBJ2-7; no definite D call. CDR1 SGHRS and CDR2 YFSETQ come from the germline V gene. This CDR3 has 14 amino acids. Trimming took off 5 bases at V and 2 bases at J, with 14 bases between the two ends. CDR3 sequence (DNA): TGCGCCAGCAGTACGTTCGGCACCACCTACGAGCAGTACTTC. It translates to CASSTFGTTYEQYF.

This clonotype was seen at least ten times. V is TRBV6-1 and J is TRBJ1-1; unclear D gene. The V gene's germline CDR1 is MNHNS and CDR2 SASEGT. The CDR3 sequence is 10 residues long. The ends were cut back, 7 bases at V and 5 bases at J, with 5 bases in the middle. The CDR3 DNA reads as TGTGCCAGCATGGGGACTGAAGCTTTCTTT. This encodes CASMGTEAFF.

This clonotype was seen at least ten times. This chain joins TRBV12-3 or TRBV12-4 and TRBJ1-1; D is perhaps TRBD1 (6 bases). This CDR3 region has 15 residues. V was cut by 7 bases and J by 4 bases, with 19 bases left in between. Written as DNA, the CDR3 is TGTGCCAGCAACAGGGCCGACAGCAGGGGCACTGAAGCTTTCTTT. Amino acid sequence: CASNRADSRGTEAFF.

This clonotype was detected a few times. V usage is TRBV12-3 or TRBV12-4 and J usage is TRBJ2-3; perhaps TRBD2 as D (6 bases). V gave up 3 bases and J gave up 5 bases, with 15 bases separating them. The CDR3 contains 15 residues. The CDR3: CASSFARVRGDTQYF. The CDR3 DNA reads as TGTGCCAGCAGTTTTGCCAGGGTGCGGGGAGATACGCAGTATTTT.

On this clonotype itself: Given a much more abundant clone one base away, this may be a read error. The chain joins TRBV3-1 to TRBJ1-1; 9 bases fit TRBD1. This CDR3 has 15 amino acids. V shed 4 bases, J shed 3 bases, and the junction held 6 bases outside the gene matches. CDR1 and CDR2 from the germline V gene are LGHDT and YNNKEL (reference sequence). This chain's CDR3 is CASSRQGVQDTEAFF. In DNA form, the CDR3 reads TGTGCCAGCAGCCGACAGGGGGTGCAGGACACTGAAGCTTTCTTT.

The chain carries TRBV9 and TRBJ2-3, with D perhaps assigned TRBD1 or TRBD2 (5 bases each). Trimming removed 2 bases at V and 5 bases at J, with 12 bases between. The CDR3 is made up of 14 amino acids. CDR1 SGDLS and CDR2 YYNGEE come from the germline V gene. CDR3 bases: TGTGCCAGCAGCGTGAGATCTGGGGGAGATACGCAGTATTTT. It encodes CASSVRSGGDTQYF.

The genes are TRBV25-1 and TRBJ2-7; D is ambiguous. V gave up 3 bases and J gave up 4 bases, with 10 bases separating them. The CDR3 loop spans 13 amino acids. Germline-derived CDR1 and CDR2 are MGHDK and SYGVNS. The CDR3 nucleotides are TGTGCCAGCAGTGATAGTTTGCTATACGAGCAGTACTTC. This translates into CASSDSLLYEQYF.